The sequence of this T cell receptor beta chain was determined in a study of sequential checkpoint blockade in melanoma. Sequencing used immunoSEQ multiplex PCR; TCRdb keeps in-frame clones, though not all of them. The data hold roughly 8,000 clones, with 25% to 35% observed a single time. The treatment is: randomized to nivolumab then ipilimumab (arm A) or the reverse (arm B). The junction had 4 bases not matched to a gene; V was cut back by 2 bases and J by 10 bases. This CDR3 is 11 amino acids long. Germline CDR1 GTSNPN, CDR2 SVGIG (reference sequence). In this sample, this clone turned up a few times. The antigen remains undetermined. Study-level results: Tumor T-cell fraction and clonality correlated with PD-L1 and CD8+ counts.

The sequence was obtained from a human donor with melanoma. Material: tumor tissue (inferred from file names), obtained from a patient given nivolumab and ipilimumab in sequence. The chain carries TRBV30 and TRBJ1-2, with 7 bases that match TRBD1. For the CDR3, the DNA is TGTGCCTGGAGTATGGGACAGATCTACACCTTC. Translation gives CAWSMGQIYTF.